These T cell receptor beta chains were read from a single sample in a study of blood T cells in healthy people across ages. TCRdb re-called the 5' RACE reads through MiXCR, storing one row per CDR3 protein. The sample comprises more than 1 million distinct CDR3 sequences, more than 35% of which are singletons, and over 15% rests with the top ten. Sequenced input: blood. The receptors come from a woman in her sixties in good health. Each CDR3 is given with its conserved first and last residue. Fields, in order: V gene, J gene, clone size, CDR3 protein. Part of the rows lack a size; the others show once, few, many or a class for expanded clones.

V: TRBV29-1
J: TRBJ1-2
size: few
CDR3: CSAAKGYNYGYTF

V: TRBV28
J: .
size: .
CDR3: CASHGVGFHEQYF

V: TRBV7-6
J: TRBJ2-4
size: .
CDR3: CASSLTASGRDIQYF

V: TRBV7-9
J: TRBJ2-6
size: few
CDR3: CASSDTFSGANVLTF

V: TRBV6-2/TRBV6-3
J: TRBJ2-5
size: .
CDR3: CASSYYPSGDQEAQYF

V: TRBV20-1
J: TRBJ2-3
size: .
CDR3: CSAESDRGPTDTQYF

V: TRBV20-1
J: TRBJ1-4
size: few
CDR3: CSAIGGTNEKLFF

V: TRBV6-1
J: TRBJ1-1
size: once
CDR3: CASSEKAGGRGEAFF

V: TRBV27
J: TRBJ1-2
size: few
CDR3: CASSLSGGGARGYTF

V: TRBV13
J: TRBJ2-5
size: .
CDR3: CASSLRHADLETQYF

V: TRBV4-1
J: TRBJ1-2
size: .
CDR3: CASSQEITNYGYTF

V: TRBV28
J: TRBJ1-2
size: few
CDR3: CASNQQGNGYTF

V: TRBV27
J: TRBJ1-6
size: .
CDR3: CASGRRGLHF

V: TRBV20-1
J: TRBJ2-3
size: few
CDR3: CSARDRLADTDTQYF

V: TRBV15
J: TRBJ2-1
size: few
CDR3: CATSRDDPGPDEQFF

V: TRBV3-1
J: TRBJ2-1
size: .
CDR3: CASKFGLAVYNEQFF

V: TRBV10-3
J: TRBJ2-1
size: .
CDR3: CAISDPGLLNEQFF

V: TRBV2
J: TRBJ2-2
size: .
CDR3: CASSGAGGQAGELFF

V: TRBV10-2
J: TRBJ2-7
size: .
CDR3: CATASPARIAYEQYF

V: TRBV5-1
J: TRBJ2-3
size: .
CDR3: CASSLGGTSSTDTQYF

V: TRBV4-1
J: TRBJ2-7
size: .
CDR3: CASSQGSGRYEQYF

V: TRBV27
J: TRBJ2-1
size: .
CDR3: CASSLKPPGAQPPYNEQFF

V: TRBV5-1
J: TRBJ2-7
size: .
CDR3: CASQRNRGLYEQYF

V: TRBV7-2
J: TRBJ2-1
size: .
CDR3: CASSLVSGTSRPGGYDEQFF

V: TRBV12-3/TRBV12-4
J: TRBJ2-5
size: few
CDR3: CASTDLAQETQYF

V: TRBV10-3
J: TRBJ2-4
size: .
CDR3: CAISEPVSNIQYF

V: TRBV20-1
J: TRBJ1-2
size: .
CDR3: CSAPYRGDYTF

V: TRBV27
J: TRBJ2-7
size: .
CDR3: CASSFTGPSYEQYF

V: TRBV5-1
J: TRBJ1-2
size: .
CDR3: CASSWGQGGDGYTF